The rows below give T cell receptor beta chains drawn from one sample of a study of monozygotic twins with inflammatory bowel disease. Reprocessing the 5' RACE reads, TCRdb reports a single entry for every CDR3 protein and omits DNA. The repertoire table contains about 330,000 distinct CDR3 sequences. The sequencing sample was made of blood. Receptors originate from a human donor with ulcerative colitis or Crohn's disease, or a healthy co-twin of an affected twin (not recorded which). Each CDR3 is given with its conserved first and last residue. The order of the fields is V gene, J gene, CDR3 protein.

V gene: TRBV3-1; J gene: TRBJ2-3; CDR3 protein: CASSHGRKGRDTQYF
V gene: TRBV5-1; J gene: TRBJ2-1; CDR3 protein: CASSLAADNEQFF
V gene: TRBV30; J gene: TRBJ1-2; CDR3 protein: CAWSAPRLKTLYGYTF
V gene: TRBV7-2; J gene: TRBJ1-1; CDR3 protein: CASSSTGLLNTEAFF
V gene: TRBV5-1; J gene: TRBJ2-7; CDR3 protein: CASSEVTGGLGEQYF
V gene: TRBV6-2/TRBV6-3; J gene: TRBJ2-3; CDR3 protein: CASSPGQGDPDTQYF
V gene: TRBV7-7; J gene: TRBJ1-1; CDR3 protein: CASSRTRGTEAFF
V gene: TRBV7-2; J gene: TRBJ1-5; CDR3 protein: CASSLSISGGEEPQHF
V gene: TRBV11-2; J gene: TRBJ1-1; CDR3 protein: CASSLEGQFLLNAEAFF
V gene: TRBV4-3; J gene: TRBJ2-7; CDR3 protein: CASSQDRAGASYEQYF
V gene: TRBV9; J gene: TRBJ2-7; CDR3 protein: CASSVDHGRLGEQYF
V gene: TRBV3-1; J gene: TRBJ2-2; CDR3 protein: CASSSEPNTGELFF
V gene: TRBV6-2/TRBV6-3; J gene: TRBJ2-7; CDR3 protein: CASRIQGAREQYF
V gene: TRBV5-6; J gene: TRBJ2-1; CDR3 protein: CASRVLAGGTYNEQFF
V gene: TRBV28; J gene: TRBJ2-3; CDR3 protein: CASSPRGLADSTDTQYF
V gene: TRBV19; J gene: TRBJ2-3; CDR3 protein: CASSIRPGTHTDTQYF
V gene: TRBV11-2; J gene: TRBJ1-1; CDR3 protein: CASSLESGRGTEAFF
V gene: TRBV7-9; J gene: TRBJ1-6; CDR3 protein: CASSLEGNTSPLHF
V gene: TRBV7-2; J gene: TRBJ1-3; CDR3 protein: CASSLAPGQSSGNTIYF
V gene: TRBV10-3; J gene: TRBJ1-5; CDR3 protein: CAISESQGGDQPQHF
V gene: TRBV5-6; J gene: TRBJ2-5; CDR3 protein: CASSVHGGETQYF
V gene: TRBV5-1; J gene: TRBJ1-1; CDR3 protein: CASSSPGTGGTEAFF
V gene: TRBV5-1; J gene: TRBJ1-4; CDR3 protein: CASSAGTDEKLFF
V gene: TRBV10-3; J gene: TRBJ1-5; CDR3 protein: CAISTGQGAGPQHF
V gene: TRBV6-2/TRBV6-3; J gene: TRBJ1-5; CDR3 protein: CASLSGGPNQPQHF
V gene: TRBV5-1; J gene: TRBJ1-1; CDR3 protein: CASSRNMNTEAFF
V gene: TRBV20-1; J gene: TRBJ2-3; CDR3 protein: CSALGRGSTDTQYF
V gene: TRBV12-3/TRBV12-4; J gene: TRBJ1-2; CDR3 protein: CASSSAPGPYGYTF
V gene: TRBV5-1; J gene: TRBJ1-1; CDR3 protein: CASIKGGTTTLNTEAFF
V gene: TRBV28; J gene: TRBJ1-5; CDR3 protein: CASSFIGRANQPQHF
V gene: TRBV4-2; J gene: TRBJ2-2; CDR3 protein: CASQFGMSASGELFF
V gene: TRBV20-1; J gene: TRBJ2-7; CDR3 protein: CSARGVYEQYF
V gene: TRBV5-1; J gene: TRBJ2-7; CDR3 protein: CASSLEFGTEPYEQYF
V gene: TRBV7-2; J gene: TRBJ1-5; CDR3 protein: CASSPERDQPQHF
V gene: TRBV5-1; J gene: TRBJ2-1; CDR3 protein: CASSSLVTGGYNEQFF
V gene: TRBV20-1; J gene: TRBJ1-2; CDR3 protein: CSALPGGLKGYTF
V gene: TRBV20-1; J gene: TRBJ2-1; CDR3 protein: CRGTSGSSSYNEQFF
V gene: TRBV20-1; J gene: TRBJ2-1; CDR3 protein: CSARFNTDHEQFF
V gene: TRBV5-1; J gene: TRBJ2-7; CDR3 protein: CASSLEGTAYVVYEQYF
V gene: TRBV9; J gene: TRBJ2-3; CDR3 protein: CASSHGLAPTDTQYF
V gene: TRBV27; J gene: TRBJ2-7; CDR3 protein: CASSLGCSYEQYF
V gene: TRBV28; J gene: TRBJ1-3; CDR3 protein: CASREAAGSAGNTIYF
V gene: TRBV30; J gene: TRBJ2-3; CDR3 protein: CACRSGGGGDTQYF
V gene: TRBV14; J gene: TRBJ2-2; CDR3 protein: CASSPYRAGELFF
V gene: TRBV7-3; J gene: TRBJ2-1; CDR3 protein: CASSMTSSVYNEQFF
V gene: TRBV29-1; J gene: TRBJ1-2; CDR3 protein: CSVGAGANYGYTF
V gene: TRBV12-3/TRBV12-4; J gene: TRBJ1-2; CDR3 protein: CASSTDRVYGYTF
V gene: TRBV7-9; J gene: TRBJ2-5; CDR3 protein: CASSLFGYQETQYF
V gene: TRBV5-1; J gene: TRBJ1-1; CDR3 protein: CASSSGNTEAFF
V gene: TRBV20-1; J gene: TRBJ2-7; CDR3 protein: CSARDRGGSFREQYF